One and the same sample provided the 7 T cell receptor beta chains below, sequenced in a study of cytomegalovirus exposure and HLA in healthy donors. The PCR made use of 60 Vbeta and 13 Jbeta primers. This table comes from immunoSEQ multiplex PCR, and its TCRdb copy is limited to in-frame clones, with some not included. The sample consists of some 150,000 clones, approximately 10% of them appearing once. The sample taken for sequencing was PBMCs. These receptors originate from a woman aged 35 to 49 in good health and CMV-seropositive.

This clone has a handful of counts. This rearrangement joins TRBV5-4 to TRBJ2-5, with no clear D. The CDR3 extends over 15 amino acids. Germline CDR1 and CDR2: SGHNT and YYREEE (reference sequence). Trimming cost V 2 bases and J 4 bases, with 15 bases left between them. The CDR3 DNA reads as TGTGCCAGCAGCTTCAGCGACGGCGAGATAGAGACCCAGTACTTC. The encoded protein is CASSFSDGEIETQYF.

The rearrangement uses TRBV2 and TRBJ1-2; D perhaps matches TRBD1 (6 bases). The V end lost 6 bases, the J end lost 1 base, and 15 bases lay between the germline ends. This CDR3 has 15 amino acids. CDR1 is SNHLY and CDR2 is FYNNEI in the germline V gene. As DNA, the CDR3 is TGTGCCAGCAGGGAACAGGGATTGTTTAACTATGGCTACACCTTC. Translating gives CASREQGLFNYGYTF. The variable domain in full, with the rest retrieved from reference TRBV2 and TRBJ1-2, is EPEVTQTPSHQVTQMGQEVILRCVPISNHLYFYWYRQILGQKVEFLVSFYNNEISEKSEIFDDQFSVERPDGSNFTLKIRSTKLEDSAMYFCASREQGLFNYGYTFGSGTRLTVV.

This clone was seen more than once but under ten times. The gene calls are TRBV2 and TRBJ2-7; TRBD1 is a possible D gene (6 bases). The germline V gene has CDR1 SNHLY and CDR2 FYNNEI. This CDR3 comprises 13 residues. V was clipped by 6 bases and J by 0 bases, with 9 bases between them. CDR3 sequence: CASRQGSSYEQYF. CDR3 nucleotides: TGTGCCAGCAGACAGGGAAGCTCCTACGAGCAGTACTTC. The full variable domain, in which reference TRBV2 and TRBJ2-7 provide the parts outside the CDR3, is EPEVTQTPSHQVTQMGQEVILRCVPISNHLYFYWYRQILGQKVEFLVSFYNNEISEKSEIFDDQFSVERPDGSNFTLKIRSTKLEDSAMYFCASRQGSSYEQYFGPGTRLTVT.

This clone was seen a few times. The rearrangement uses TRBV19 and TRBJ1-1; no clear D. Trimming shortened V by 7 bases and J by 1 base, and 16 bases separated the two germline ends. CDR3 size: 15 residues. The germline V gene has CDR1 LNHDA and CDR2 SQIVND (reference sequence). CDR3 nucleotide sequence: TGTGCCAGTATGGGGATAGGACGGGGGAACACTGAAGCTTTCTTT. This translates into CASMGIGRGNTEAFF.

This clone was seen a few times. The V call is TRBV5-5, the J call TRBJ2-7; TRBD1 aligns across 9 bases. CDR1 is SGHKS, CDR2 YYEKEE, per germline (reference sequence). The CDR3 runs 15 residues. Losses at the gene ends were 0 bases for V and 3 bases for J; bases not matched to a gene: 4. CDR3 sequence reads: CASSLGTGVIYEQYF. DNA for the CDR3: TGTGCCAGCAGCTTGGGGACAGGGGTTATCTACGAGCAGTACTTC.

The chain has TRBV5-1 and TRBJ2-1; no clear D gene. The CDR3 loop spans 14 amino acids. Germline V gene sequence: CDR1 SGHRS, CDR2 YFSETQ. V was cut by 0 bases and J by 3 bases, with 7 bases left in between. The CDR3 region is CASSLDKIYNEQFF. DNA for the CDR3: TGCGCCAGCAGCTTGGACAAAATCTACAATGAGCAGTTCTTC.

In its sample, this clone was seen a few times. The chain uses TRBV10-3 and TRBJ1-6; 8 bases are shared with TRBD1. J lost 10 bases, V lost 4 bases, and 12 bases had no gene match. The CDR3 runs to 16 residues. Per the germline V gene, CDR1 is ENHRY and CDR2 is SYGVKD. In nucleotides, the CDR3 is TGTGCCATCAGTGTAGGACAGGGAAGGTTTGGATCACCCCTCCACTTT. Encoded protein: CAISVGQGRFGSPLHF.